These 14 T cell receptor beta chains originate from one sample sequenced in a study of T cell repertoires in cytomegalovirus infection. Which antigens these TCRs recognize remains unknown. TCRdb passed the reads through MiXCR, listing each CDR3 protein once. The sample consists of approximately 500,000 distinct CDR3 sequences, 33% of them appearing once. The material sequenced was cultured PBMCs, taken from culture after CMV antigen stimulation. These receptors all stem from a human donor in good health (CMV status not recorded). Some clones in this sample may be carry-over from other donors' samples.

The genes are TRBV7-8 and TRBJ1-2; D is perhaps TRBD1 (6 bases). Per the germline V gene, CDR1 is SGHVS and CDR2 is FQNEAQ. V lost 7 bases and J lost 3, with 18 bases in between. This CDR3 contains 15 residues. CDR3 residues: CASTTPDRLHYGYTF. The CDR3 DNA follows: TGTGCCAGCACAACCCCCGACAGGTTGCACTATGGCTACACCTTC.

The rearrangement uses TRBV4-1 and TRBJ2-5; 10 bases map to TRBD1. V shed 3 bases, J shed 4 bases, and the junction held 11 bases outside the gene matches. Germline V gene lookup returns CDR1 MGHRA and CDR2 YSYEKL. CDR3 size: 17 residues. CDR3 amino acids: CASSQAALTGGGETQYF. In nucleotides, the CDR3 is TGCGCCAGCAGCCAGGCGGCACTGACAGGGGGCGGAGAGACCCAGTACTTC.

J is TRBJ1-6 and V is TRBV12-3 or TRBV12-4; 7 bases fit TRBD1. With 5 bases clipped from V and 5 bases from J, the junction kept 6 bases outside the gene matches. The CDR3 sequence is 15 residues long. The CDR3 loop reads CASSLTGTDNSPLHF. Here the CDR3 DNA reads TGTGCCAGCAGTCTAACCGGGACAGATAATTCACCCCTCCACTTT.

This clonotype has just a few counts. This CDR3 reads CASRAGTAVNQPQHF. The CDR3 coding sequence is TGTGCCAGCAGAGCCGGGACAGCCGTCAATCAGCCCCAGCATTTT. The V and J genes are TRBV27 and TRBJ1-5, with TRBD1 identical over 7 bases. CDR3 length equals 15 residues. J gave up 3 bases and V 6 bases, and 8 bases lay outside the gene matches. The V gene's germline CDR1 is MNHEY and CDR2 SMNVEV (reference sequence).

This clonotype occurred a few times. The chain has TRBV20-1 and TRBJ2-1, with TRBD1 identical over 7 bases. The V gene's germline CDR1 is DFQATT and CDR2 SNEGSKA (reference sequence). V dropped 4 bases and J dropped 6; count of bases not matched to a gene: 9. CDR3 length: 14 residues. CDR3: CSAIDATGRNEQFF. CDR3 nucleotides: TGCAGTGCTATAGATGCGACAGGGCGCAATGAGCAGTTCTTC.

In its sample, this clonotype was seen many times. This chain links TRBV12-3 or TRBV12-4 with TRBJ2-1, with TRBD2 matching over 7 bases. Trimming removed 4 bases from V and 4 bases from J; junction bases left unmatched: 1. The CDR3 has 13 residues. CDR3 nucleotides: TGTGCCAGCAGTTCACTAGCGTACAATGAGCAGTTCTTC. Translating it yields CASSSLAYNEQFF.

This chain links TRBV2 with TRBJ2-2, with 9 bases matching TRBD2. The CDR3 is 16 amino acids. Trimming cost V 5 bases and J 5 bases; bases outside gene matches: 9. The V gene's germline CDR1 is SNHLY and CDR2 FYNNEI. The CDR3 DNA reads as TGTGCCAGCAGTATTCCGGGACTAGCAATAACCGGGGAGCTGTTTTTT. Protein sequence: CASSIPGLAITGELFF.

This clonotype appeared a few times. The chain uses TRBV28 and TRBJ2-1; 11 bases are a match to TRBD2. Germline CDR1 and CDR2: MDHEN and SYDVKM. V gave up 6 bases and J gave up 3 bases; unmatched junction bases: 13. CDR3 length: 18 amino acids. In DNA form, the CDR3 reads TGTGCCAGCAGCGGAACTAGCGGGAGACGGGGGGACTACAATGAGCAGTTCTTC. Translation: CASSGTSGRRGDYNEQFF.

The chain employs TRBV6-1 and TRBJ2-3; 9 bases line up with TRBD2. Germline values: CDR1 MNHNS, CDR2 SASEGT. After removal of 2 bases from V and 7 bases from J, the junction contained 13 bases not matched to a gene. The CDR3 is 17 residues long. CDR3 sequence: CASSEMISGSGGNTQYF. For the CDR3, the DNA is TGTGCCAGCAGTGAAATGATTAGCGGGAGTGGGGGAAATACGCAGTATTTT.

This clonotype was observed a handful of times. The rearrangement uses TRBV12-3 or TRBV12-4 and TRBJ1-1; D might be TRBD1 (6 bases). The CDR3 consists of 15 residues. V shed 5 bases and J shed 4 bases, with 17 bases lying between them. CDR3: CASSPLFEGGTEAFF. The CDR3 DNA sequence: TGTGCCAGCAGTCCCCTATTTGAGGGGGGCACTGAAGCTTTCTTT.

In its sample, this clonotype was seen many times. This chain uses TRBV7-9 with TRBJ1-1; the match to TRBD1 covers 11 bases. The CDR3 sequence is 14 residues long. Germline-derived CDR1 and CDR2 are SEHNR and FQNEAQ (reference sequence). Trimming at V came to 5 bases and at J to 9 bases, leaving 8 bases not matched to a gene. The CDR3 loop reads CASSLGQGVSQAFF. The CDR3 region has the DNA TGTGCCAGCAGCCTGGGACAGGGGGTTTCCCAAGCTTTCTTT. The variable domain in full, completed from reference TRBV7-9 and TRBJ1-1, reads DTGVSQNPRHKITKRGQNVTFRCDPISEHNRLYWYRQTLGQGPEFLTYFQNEAQLEKSRLLSDRFSAERPKGSFSTLEIQRTEQGDSAMYLCASSLGQGVSQAFFGQGTRLTVV.

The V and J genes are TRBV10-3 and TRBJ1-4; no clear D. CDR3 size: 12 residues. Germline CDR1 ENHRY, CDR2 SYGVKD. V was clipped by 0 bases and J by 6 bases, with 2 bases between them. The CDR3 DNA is TGTGCCATCAGTGAGTCTGATGAAAAACTGTTTTTT. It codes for CAISESDEKLFF.

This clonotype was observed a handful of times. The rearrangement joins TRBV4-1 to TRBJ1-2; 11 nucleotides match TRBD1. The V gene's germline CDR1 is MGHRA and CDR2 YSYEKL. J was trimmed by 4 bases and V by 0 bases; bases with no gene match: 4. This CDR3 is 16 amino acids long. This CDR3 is CASSQEGGTGGYGYTF. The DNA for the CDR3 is TGCGCCAGCAGCCAAGAAGGCGGGACAGGGGGCTATGGCTACACCTTC.

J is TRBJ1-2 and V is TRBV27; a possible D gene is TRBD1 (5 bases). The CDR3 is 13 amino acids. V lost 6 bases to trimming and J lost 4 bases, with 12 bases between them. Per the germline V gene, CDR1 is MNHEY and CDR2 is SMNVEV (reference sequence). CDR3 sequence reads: CASSRERGYGYTF. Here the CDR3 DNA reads TGTGCCAGCAGCAGGGAGAGGGGCTATGGCTACACCTTC.